This T cell receptor (beta chain) derives from a study of cytomegalovirus exposure and HLA in healthy donors (TCRdb year 2017). Study-wide context: In an earlier analysis of roughly 500 of the donors, approximately 300 Gb of sequence data and some 100 million unique TCR beta sequences from about 180 million T cells were reported. In a later analysis, previously published TCR beta repertoires from several hundred donors were re-analyzed and high-resolution HLA genotyping was added so that TCR occurrence patterns could be studied. Donor age, sex, ethnicity and CMV serostatus were collected together with the repertoire data. Typing coverage varied by locus: roughly 629-630 donors for A, B, C, DRB1 and DQB1; more than 500 for DQA1; some 610 for DPA1; 450 to 480 for DPB1. In a later genetic analysis, genome-wide SNP genotypes for about three fifths of the roughly 670 donors were used, and that subset was treated as a discovery cohort. Approximately 300 gigabases of sequencing data and roughly 80 million unique TCR sequences made up an early release that covered over 550 HLA-typed donors. To predict cytomegalovirus infection status, the study combined high-throughput TCR immunosequencing, statistical association of individual TCRs with disease status, and machine learning. All discovery cohort repertoires had been generated on a single sequencing platform. HLA typing included class I and class II loci at four-digit resolution. The aim of the study was to test whether cataloging public T cell receptors could identify signatures of past pathogen exposure. Among about 410 genotyped donors of the cohort, an average of approximately 240,000 unique TCR beta nucleotide sequences was sequenced per donor, of which roughly 17% were non-productive. An earlier analysis of several hundred of the donors applied high-throughput TCR beta sequencing to assess whether each TCR beta V gene segment acted as functional or pseudogenic. Four or five DR-DQ haplotypes were handled as single units for association and clustering because linkage in the cohort was strong. Rather than using new phenotypic data, the later analysis identified candidate immune exposures from TCR beta sequences and from how often those sequences occurred across donors. The genetic ancestry cluster associated with self-reported Caucasian donors included approximately 85% of the 300 to 450 genotyped donors. Along with the approximately 620-subject first cohort, a separate validation cohort of over a hundred different subjects was used. The T cell repertoires of under 700 subjects were profiled by immunosequencing and related to cytomegalovirus serostatus.

Libraries were prepared through the immunoSEQ multiplex PCR assay. For the multiplex PCR, a mixture combining 60 forward primers for TCR Vbeta segments and 13 reverse primers for TCR Jbeta segments was used. Amplification of the CDR3 region of rearranged TCR beta genes was performed with a multiplex PCR assay on genomic DNA. Amplified TCR beta libraries were sequenced as 87-base-pair reads on the Illumina HiSeq System. In the original analysis: In a later analysis, tens of millions of unique TCR beta chains were counted across the 500 to 700 repertoires, and approximately 9.9 million of these chains were shared by at least two donors. Raw reads were error-corrected and collapsed into unique sequences with a nearest-neighbor algorithm that merged closely related sequences to remove PCR and sequencing errors. Alignment of CDR3 sequences to IMGT reference sequences was used to assign V, D and J gene segments. Each retained sequence needed at least a six-nucleotide match to both a V gene segment and a J gene segment. A rearrangement was called productive if the CDR3 had no stop codons and remained in frame with V and J, and every other rearrangement was called non-productive. CDR3 was defined according to IMGT convention as the region running from the second conserved V-encoded cysteine to the conserved J-encoded phenylalanine. Sequences without an unambiguous match to a single V gene segment were excluded from the earlier analysis of a few hundred of the donors. In an earlier analysis of a few hundred of the donors, a V segment was called functional when productive rearrangements were above 56.7%, and segregating when the standard deviation between donors exceeded 5%. A statistical classification framework was built to diagnose cytomegalovirus status from the catalog of TCR beta chain sequences. In a later analysis, TCR nucleotide sequences were compared against IMGT/GENE-DB human TR gene sequences so that V and J genes could be assigned. The TCRdist pipeline was used in a later analysis to assign CDR3 sequences and most-parsimonious VDJ recombination scenarios. In a later analysis, each TCR beta chain was defined by its CDR3 amino acid sequence together with its V-gene family, and reads without a unique V-gene family were excluded. A later analysis removed 500 to 650 highly shared, low-generation-probability nucleotide sequences to deal with suspected cross-contamination and a sequencing artifact. In a later analysis, a clonal expansion index for each public chain was calculated from normalized within-repertoire ranks of inferred template counts. In a later analysis, generation probabilities were computed with a VDJ recombination model fitted to out-of-frame rearrangements, and the resulting probabilities were checked against IGoR. In a later analysis, hypergeometric tests were used to score TCR-TCR, TCR-HLA and TCR-CMV co-occurrence, with a repertoire-size bias correction applied to TCR pairs. To estimate false discovery rates, a later analysis permuted the HLA or CMV assignments 20 times. In a later analysis, co-occurring TCRs were grouped using DBSCAN, with TCRdist sequence similarity added in when clustering inside HLA-allele-positive subsets. Repertoires with fewer than 30,000 or more than 120,000 public chains, plus five repertoires with anomalous nucleotide sharing, were excluded from co-occurrence clustering. In its TCRdb copy, this immuneACCESS table keeps in-frame sequences only and misses some clones. Where compared with another copy, unresolved V genes explain less than half of these, and the others have no known cause. From that table come the V and J calls and clone size; the DNA was used to work out D and trimming. This sample holds about 68,000 clones; over 75% were observed only once. The ten largest clones take up roughly 6.8% of the sample.

Ends trimmed: V by 1 base, J by 5 bases; bases unmatched to a gene: 7. CDR1 and CDR2 were assigned from the germline V gene as LGHNA and YSLEER. The CDR3 runs 15 residues from the cysteine to the phenylalanine. Here the CDR3 DNA is all that survives: 45 bases in frame from base 1. The full study reports these points: A further reported finding was that TCR beta sequences accurately predicted the HLA-A and HLA-B alleles for most subjects in the first cohort. The cohort was sequenced for TCR beta chains only, and without alpha or paired-chain data the features that could be detected were limited. The only immune exposure information available for the cohort was CMV serostatus. Assigning TCR associations to individual alleles was difficult when HLA alleles, especially DR and DQ, strongly co-occurred. Presence/absence analyses assumed roughly uniform sequencing depth across donors, an assumption that may not hold. A later analysis found that TCR association rates varied across HLA loci, with DRB1 alleles showing the most associated TCRs and HLA-C alleles the fewest. Most TCR sequences were seen in very few donors, while some public TCRs were found in many individuals. A cluster of highly shared sequence variants was judged likely to represent a technical artifact of the sequencing pipeline. The classifier was reported to diagnose cytomegalovirus status with high specificity and sensitivity in both the original cohort and the validation cohort. Because counts were too low, seventeen rarely observed V segments, including chromosome 9 orphons, were excluded from the earlier analysis of 500 to 700 of the donors. Because the 87-base-pair reads could not distinguish some IMGT-functional V segments, including TRBV6-2 and TRBV6-3, those segments were excluded. In an earlier analysis of a few hundred of the donors, most TCR beta V segments were observed in productive rearrangements about 87% or about 30% of the time, broadly matching IMGT annotations. At a false discovery rate of 0.05, a later analysis linked 16,951 TCR beta sequences to specific HLA alleles. A later analysis found that most CMV-associated TCR beta chains appeared HLA-restricted, with HLA associations seemingly driven largely by CMV exposure. Because HLA typing was missing for some donors at each locus, association tests included only the typed subset. In the study, roughly 160 TCR beta chains were listed as associated with cytomegalovirus. In vitro tests confirmed that a few of the cytomegalovirus-associated TCR beta chains recognize cytomegalovirus antigens. An association between a missense DCLRE1C variant and V-gene and J-gene trimming of TCR beta chains was found in a later genetic analysis and replicated in an independent cohort. In a later analysis, several top co-occurrence clusters were reported to appear linked to parvovirus B19, influenza, CMV and Epstein-Barr virus. A later genetic analysis reported fewer N-insertions in productive TCRs among donors in an Asian-associated ancestry cluster than the roughly 650-donor mean. Compared with equally common non-associated chains, HLA-associated TCR beta chains in a later analysis were more clonally expanded and had lower generation probabilities. Linkage disequilibrium might explain the correlated functional status among segregating V segments, but an unknown experimental factor could not be ruled out. The authors suggested that the approach could potentially be extended to other disease states and immunological phenotypes.

Concerning this clone: The clone's antigen remains unknown. The input lacks base qualities; no much larger clone sits a single base away.

The cohort comprised some 700 healthy bone marrow donors. All cohort members were sampled while nominally healthy, although unrecorded immune exposures were likely present. Of the roughly 670 cohort members, about 270 had a positive CMV serostatus and just over 350 had a negative one, while no CMV serostatus was recorded for the donor. A peripheral blood sample was provided by each donor, and peripheral blood mononuclear cells were used for TCR beta sequencing. Genomic DNA extraction from the blood cell samples was performed with the Qiagen DNeasy Blood Extraction Kit. Recombination connected TRBV4-3 to TRBJ1-1, and 7 junction bases match TRBD1. Sequencing was done on a sample of PBMCs. The source of this sequence is a human donor in good health. The CDR3 corresponds to CASSQVQQGMTEAFF. In nucleotide form, the sequence is TGCGCCAGCAGCCAAGTACAACAGGGGATGACTGAAGCTTTCTTT.